In its sample, the clone carrying this T cell receptor beta chain was seen many times. Its antigen is currently unknown. The data are from a study of T cells in Graves' hyperthyroidism and ophthalmopathy. Germline lookup yields CDR1 SGHTA and CDR2 FQGTGA. This CDR3 has 14 residues. V lost 0 bases to trimming and J lost 7 bases; unmatched junction nucleotides: 0. Pregnant or lactating patients were excluded, as were those with uncontrolled infection or other autoimmune disease. Orbital computed tomography, thyroid ultrasound, serum thyroxine and TRAb, and clinical symptoms together informed the diagnoses. Overall study results and limits: Clonotypes that were expanded in thyroid above 0.001 mostly appeared in blood too.

From RNA transcripts, TCR beta CDR3 regions were amplified. In the first-round RT-PCR of the TCR CDR3, the HTBI primer set was used. TCRdb redid the calling of the multiplex PCR reads with MiXCR, one entry per CDR3 protein. The sample consists of about 380,000 distinct CDR3 sequences, approximately 18% of them appearing once. Sequencing was carried out using blood. V gene TRBV7-3 combines with J gene TRBJ1-6; 7 nucleotides match TRBD1. The clonotype comes from a man aged 18 to 30 with Graves' ophthalmopathy. The CDR3: CASSLTGQNSPLHF. The CDR3 DNA reads as TGTGCCAGCAGCTTAACGGGACAGAATTCACCCCTCCACTTT.